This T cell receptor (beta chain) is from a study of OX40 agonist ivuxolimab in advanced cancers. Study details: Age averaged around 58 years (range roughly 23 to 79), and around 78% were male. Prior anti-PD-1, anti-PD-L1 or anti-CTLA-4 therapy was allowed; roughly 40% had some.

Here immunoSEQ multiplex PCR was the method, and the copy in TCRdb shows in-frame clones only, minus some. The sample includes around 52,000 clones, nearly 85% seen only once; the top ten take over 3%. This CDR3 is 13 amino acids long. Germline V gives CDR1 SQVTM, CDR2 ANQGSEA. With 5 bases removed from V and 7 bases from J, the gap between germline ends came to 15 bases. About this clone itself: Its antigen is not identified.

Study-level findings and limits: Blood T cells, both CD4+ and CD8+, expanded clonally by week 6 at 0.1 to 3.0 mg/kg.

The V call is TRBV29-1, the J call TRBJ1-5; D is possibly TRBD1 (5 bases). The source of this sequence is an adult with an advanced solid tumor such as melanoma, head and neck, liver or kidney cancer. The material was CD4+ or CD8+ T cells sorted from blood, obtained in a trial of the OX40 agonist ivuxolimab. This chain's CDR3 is CSVTAGLGQPQHF. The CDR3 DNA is TGCAGCGTTACTGCAGGGCTGGGACAGCCCCAGCATTTT.